This TCR beta chain was captured in a study of blood T cell repertoires in COVID-19. Original data processing: Estimation of nucleated cell counts was performed using reference gene primer amplification. Data came from immunoSEQ multiplex PCR; TCRdb stores just in-frame clones and leaves some out. V and J calls and clone size come straight from that table; D and trimming were deduced from the DNA. The sample includes more than 150,000 clones, almost 80% of them seen just once. Looked up from germline, CDR1 is KGHSH and CDR2 is LQKENI. Trimming pared 5 bases from V and 5 bases from J, leaving 10 bases between. The CDR3 totals 13 residues.

The TCR originated in a man between 60 and 75 years old with active or convalescent COVID-19. The chain carries TRBV18 and TRBJ2-1; no clear D. The sample was peripheral blood. CDR3 bases: TGTGCCAGCTCATCAGACACCGACAATGAGCAGTTCTTC. This gives the protein CASSSDTDNEQFF.